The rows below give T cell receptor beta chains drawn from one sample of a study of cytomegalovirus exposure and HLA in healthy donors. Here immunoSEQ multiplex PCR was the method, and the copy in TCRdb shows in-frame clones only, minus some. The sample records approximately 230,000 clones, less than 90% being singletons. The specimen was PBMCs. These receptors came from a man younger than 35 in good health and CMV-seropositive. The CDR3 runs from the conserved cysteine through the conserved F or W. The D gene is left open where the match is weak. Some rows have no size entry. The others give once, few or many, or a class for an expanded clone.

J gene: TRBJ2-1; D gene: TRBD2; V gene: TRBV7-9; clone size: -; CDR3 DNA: TGTGCCAGCAGCTTATCGCGGGAGGTCATGAATGAGCAGTTCTTC; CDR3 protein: CASSLSREVMNEQFF
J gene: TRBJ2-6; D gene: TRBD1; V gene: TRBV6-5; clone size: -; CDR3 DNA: TGTGCCAGCAGTTTCGGGACAGCGGGGGCCAACGTCCTGACTTTC; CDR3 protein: CASSFGTAGANVLTF
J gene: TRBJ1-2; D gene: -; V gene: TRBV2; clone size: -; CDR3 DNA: TGTGCCAGCAGCCCACCGGGGAACTATGGCTACACCTTC; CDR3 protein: CASSPPGNYGYTF
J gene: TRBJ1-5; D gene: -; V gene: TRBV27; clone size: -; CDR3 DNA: TGTGCCAGCAGTTTCGAGGCCGGGGGGTACAATCAGCCCCAGCATTTT; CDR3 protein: CASSFEAGGYNQPQHF
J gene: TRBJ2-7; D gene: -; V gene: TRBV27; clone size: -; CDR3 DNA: TGTGCCAGCAGTTTCCAAGGGGGCTCCTACGAGCAGTACTTC; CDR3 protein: CASSFQGGSYEQYF
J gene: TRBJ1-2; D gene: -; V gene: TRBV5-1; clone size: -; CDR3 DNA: TGCGCCAGCAGCCCAAGAGGGACCCGCTCTAACTATGGCTACACCTTC; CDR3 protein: CASSPRGTRSNYGYTF
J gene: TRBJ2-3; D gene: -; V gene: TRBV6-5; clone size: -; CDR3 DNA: TGTGCCAGCAGTTACCGAGGTACGCAGTATTTT; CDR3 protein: CASSYRGTQYF
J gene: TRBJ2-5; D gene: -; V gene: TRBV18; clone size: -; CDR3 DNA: TGTGCCAGCTCACCACCGGTTAGGGGGTACCAAGAGACCCAGTACTTC; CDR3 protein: CASSPPVRGYQETQYF
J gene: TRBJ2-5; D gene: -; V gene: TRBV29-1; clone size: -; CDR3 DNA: TGCAGCGTCTTAGGGGGAAGACAAGAGACCCAGTACTTC; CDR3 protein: CSVLGGRQETQYF
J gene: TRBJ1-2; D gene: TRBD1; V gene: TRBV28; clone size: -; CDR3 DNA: TGTGCCAGCAGTGACCCACAGGGGGCCAACTATGGCTACACCTTC; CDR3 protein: CASSDPQGANYGYTF
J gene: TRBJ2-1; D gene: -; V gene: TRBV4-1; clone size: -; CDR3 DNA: TGCGCCAGCAGCCGGAGCAGGGGCGCCTACAATGAGCAGTTCTTC; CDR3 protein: CASSRSRGAYNEQFF
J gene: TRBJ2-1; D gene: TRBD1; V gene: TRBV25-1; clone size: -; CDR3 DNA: TGTGCCAGCAGTGGGGACAGGAGTTACAATGAGCAGTTCTTC; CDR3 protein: CASSGDRSYNEQFF
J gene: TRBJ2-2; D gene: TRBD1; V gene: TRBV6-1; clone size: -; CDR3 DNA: TGTGCCAGCAGTGGCTCAGGGGGTGGTTTCCCCGGGGAGCTGTTTTTT; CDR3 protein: CASSGSGGGFPGELFF
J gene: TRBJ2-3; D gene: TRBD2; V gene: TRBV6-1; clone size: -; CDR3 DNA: TGTGCCAGCAGCGGACTAGCGGGAGGGGAAGATACGCAGTATTTT; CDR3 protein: CASSGLAGGEDTQYF
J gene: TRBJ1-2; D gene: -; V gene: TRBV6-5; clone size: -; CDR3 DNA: TGTGCCAGCAGTTACAGGGAGGGTACTGGTTATGGCTACACCTTC; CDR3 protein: CASSYREGTGYGYTF
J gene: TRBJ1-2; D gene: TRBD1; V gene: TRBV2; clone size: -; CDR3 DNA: TGTGCCAGCAGGGAACAGGGGTATGGCTACACCTTC; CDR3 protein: CASREQGYGYTF
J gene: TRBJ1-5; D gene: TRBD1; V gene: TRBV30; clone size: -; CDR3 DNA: TGTGCCTGGAGTGCTCCGGGACAGGTCAATCAGCCCCAGCATTTT; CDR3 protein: CAWSAPGQVNQPQHF
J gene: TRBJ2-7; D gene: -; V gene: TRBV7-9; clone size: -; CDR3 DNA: TGTGCCAGCAGCCTCGCCGGGGCCTACGAGCAGTACTTC; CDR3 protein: CASSLAGAYEQYF
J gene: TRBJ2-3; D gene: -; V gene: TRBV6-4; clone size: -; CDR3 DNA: TGTGCCAGCAGTGAGGGCAGTAGCACAGATACGCAGTATTTT; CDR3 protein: CASSEGSSTDTQYF
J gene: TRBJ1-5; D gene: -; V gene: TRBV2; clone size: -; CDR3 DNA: TGTGCCAGCAGCGAGGCGTCAGGAGATCAGCCCCAGCATTTT; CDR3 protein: CASSEASGDQPQHF
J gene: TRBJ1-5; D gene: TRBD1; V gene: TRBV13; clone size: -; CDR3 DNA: TGTGCCAGCAGCTTAGGCGACGGGACAGGGAGGGGACAGCCCCAGCATTTT; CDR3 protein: CASSLGDGTGRGQPQHF
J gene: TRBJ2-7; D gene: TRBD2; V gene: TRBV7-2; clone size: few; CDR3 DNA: TGTGCCAGCAGCCCATATGGGACTAGCGGGACCTACGAGCAGTACTTC; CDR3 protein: CASSPYGTSGTYEQYF
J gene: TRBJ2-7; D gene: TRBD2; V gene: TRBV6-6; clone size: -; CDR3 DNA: TGTGCCAGCAGTTCCCCGACTAGCGGGAGTCTTTTC; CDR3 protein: CASSSPTSGSLF
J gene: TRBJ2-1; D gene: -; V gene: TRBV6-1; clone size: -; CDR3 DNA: TGTGCCAGCAGTGAAACAAGCTACTACAATGAGCAGTTCTTC; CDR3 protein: CASSETSYYNEQFF
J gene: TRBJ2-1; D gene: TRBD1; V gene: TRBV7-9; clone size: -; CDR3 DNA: TGTGCCAGCAGCAACCTGAGGGGGCCTTACAATGAGCAGTTCTTC; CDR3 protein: CASSNLRGPYNEQFF
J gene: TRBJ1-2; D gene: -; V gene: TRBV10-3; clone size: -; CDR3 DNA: TGTGCCATCAGTGAGTCAACAGGCTCTAACGGCTACACCTTC; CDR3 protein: CAISESTGSNGYTF
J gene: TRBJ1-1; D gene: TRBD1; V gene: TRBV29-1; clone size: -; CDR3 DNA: TGCAGCGGTACGACAGGGGGTAACACTGAAGCTTTCTTT; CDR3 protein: CSGTTGGNTEAFF